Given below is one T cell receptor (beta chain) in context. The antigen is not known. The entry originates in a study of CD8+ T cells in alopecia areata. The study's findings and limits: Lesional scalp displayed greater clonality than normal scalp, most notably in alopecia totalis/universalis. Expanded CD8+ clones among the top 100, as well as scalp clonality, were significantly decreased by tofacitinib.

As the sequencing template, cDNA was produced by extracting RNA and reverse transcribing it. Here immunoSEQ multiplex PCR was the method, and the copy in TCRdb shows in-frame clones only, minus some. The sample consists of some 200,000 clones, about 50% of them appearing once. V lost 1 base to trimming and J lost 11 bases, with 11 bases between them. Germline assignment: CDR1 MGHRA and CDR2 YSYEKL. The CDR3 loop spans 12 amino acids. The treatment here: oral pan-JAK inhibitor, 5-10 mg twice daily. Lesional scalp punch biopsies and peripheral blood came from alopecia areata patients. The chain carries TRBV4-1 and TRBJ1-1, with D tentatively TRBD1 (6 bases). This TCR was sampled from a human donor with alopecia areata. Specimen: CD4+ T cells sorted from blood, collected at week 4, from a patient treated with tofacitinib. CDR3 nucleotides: TGCGCCAGCAGCCAAGTTGGGCAGGGGGCTTTCTTT. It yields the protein CASSQVGQGAFF.